This paragraph reports one T cell receptor beta chain. The sample originates from a study of radiation and T cells in renal cell carcinoma. This table comes from immunoSEQ multiplex PCR, and its TCRdb copy is limited to in-frame clones, with some not included. The sample lists approximately 13,000 clones; 57% were seen once. As for treatment: treatment-naive control, cytoreductive nephrectomy. Controls included a few female and eleven to twelve male donors, resected 2011 to 2014. The TCR comes from a man between 45 and 60 years old with renal cell carcinoma. Here the sequenced sample was tumor tissue, taken from a patient whose treatment was nephrectomy without radiotherapy.

The CDR3 sequence: CAWSVAREGEQYF. The CDR3 DNA is TGTGCCTGGAGTGTAGCCAGGGAGGGCGAGCAGTACTTC. The genes are TRBV30 and TRBJ2-7; 7 nucleotides line up with TRBD2. CDR1 GTSNPN and CDR2 SVGIG come from the germline V gene (reference sequence). The CDR3 sequence is 13 residues long. V shed 0 bases and J 6 bases; nucleotides not matched to a gene: 5. Together with reference TRBV30 and TRBJ2-7, the CDR3 gives the full variable domain: SQTIHQWPATLVQPVGSPLSLECTVEGTSNPNLYWYRQAAGRGLQLLFYSVGIGQISSEVPQNLSASRPQDRQFILSSKKLLLSDSGFYLCAWSVAREGEQYFGPGTRLTVT.